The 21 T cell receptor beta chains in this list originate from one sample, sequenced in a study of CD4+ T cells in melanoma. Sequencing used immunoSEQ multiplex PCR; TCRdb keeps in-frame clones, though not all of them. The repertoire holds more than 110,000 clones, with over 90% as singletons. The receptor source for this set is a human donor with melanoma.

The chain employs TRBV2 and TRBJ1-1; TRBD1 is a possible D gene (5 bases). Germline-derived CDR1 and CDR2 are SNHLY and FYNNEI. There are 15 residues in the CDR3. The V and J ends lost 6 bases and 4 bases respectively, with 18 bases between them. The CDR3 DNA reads TGTGCCAGCAGAGCGAACGGGGCCTCGGGCACTGAAGCTTTCTTT. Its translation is CASRANGASGTEAFF.

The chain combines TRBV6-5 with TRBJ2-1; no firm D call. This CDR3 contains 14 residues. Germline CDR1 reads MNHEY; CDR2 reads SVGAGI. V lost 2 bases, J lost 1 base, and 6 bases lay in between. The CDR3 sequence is CASSYKFSYNEQFF. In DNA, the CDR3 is TGTGCCAGCAGTTACAAATTTTCCTACAATGAGCAGTTCTTC.

The chain's CDR3 is CASSFRTGKNYGYTF. The CDR3 bases are TGTGCCAGCAGCTTTAGGACAGGGAAGAACTATGGCTACACCTTC. This sequence joins TRBV7-9 and TRBJ1-2; 8 nucleotides line up with TRBD1. This CDR3 is 15 amino acids long. Germline CDR1 reads SEHNR; CDR2 reads FQNEAQ (reference sequence). Trimming took 3 bases from V and 2 from J; bases not matched to a gene: 5.

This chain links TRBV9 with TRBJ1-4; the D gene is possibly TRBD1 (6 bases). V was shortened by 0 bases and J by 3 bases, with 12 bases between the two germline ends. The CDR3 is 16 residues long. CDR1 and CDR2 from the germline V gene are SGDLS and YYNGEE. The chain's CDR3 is CASSVAQDSPNEKLFF. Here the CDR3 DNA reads TGTGCCAGCAGCGTAGCTCAGGACAGTCCTAATGAAAAACTGTTTTTT.

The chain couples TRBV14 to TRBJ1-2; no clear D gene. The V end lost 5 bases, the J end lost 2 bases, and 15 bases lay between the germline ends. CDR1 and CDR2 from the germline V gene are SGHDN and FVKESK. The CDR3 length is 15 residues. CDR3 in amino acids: CASSSMTKGNYGYTF. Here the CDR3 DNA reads TGTGCCAGCAGCTCAATGACGAAAGGGAACTATGGCTACACCTTC. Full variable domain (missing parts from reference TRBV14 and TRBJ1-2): EAGVTQFPSHSVIEKGQTVTLRCDPISGHDNLYWYRRVMGKEIKFLLHFVKESKQDESGMPNNRFLAERTGGTYSTLKVQPAELEDSGVYFCASSSMTKGNYGYTFGSGTRLTVV.

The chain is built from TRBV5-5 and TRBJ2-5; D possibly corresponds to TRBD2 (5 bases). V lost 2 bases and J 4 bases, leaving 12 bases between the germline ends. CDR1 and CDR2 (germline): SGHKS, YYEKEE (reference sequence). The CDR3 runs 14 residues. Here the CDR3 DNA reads TGTGCCAGCAGCTTAAGGACTGATTTAGAGACCCAGTACTTC. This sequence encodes CASSLRTDLETQYF.

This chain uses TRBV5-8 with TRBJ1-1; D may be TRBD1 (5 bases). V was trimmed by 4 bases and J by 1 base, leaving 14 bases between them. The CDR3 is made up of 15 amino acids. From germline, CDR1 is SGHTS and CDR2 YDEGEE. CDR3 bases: TGTGCCAGCAGCCCCGGGACGGCAGAGAACACTGAAGCTTTCTTT. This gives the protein CASSPGTAENTEAFF.

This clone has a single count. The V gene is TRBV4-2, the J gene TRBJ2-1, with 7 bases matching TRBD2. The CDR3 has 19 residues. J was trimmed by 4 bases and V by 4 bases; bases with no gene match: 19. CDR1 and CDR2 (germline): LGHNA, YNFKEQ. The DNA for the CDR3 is TGTGCCAGCAGCCCCCCTTACCGTGGACTAGGCGCATCGTACAATGAGCAGTTCTTC. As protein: CASSPPYRGLGASYNEQFF.

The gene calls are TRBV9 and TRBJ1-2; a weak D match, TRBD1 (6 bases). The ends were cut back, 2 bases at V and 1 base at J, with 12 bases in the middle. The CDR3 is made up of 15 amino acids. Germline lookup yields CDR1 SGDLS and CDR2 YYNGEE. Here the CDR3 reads CASSVQGTGNYGYTF. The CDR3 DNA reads TGTGCCAGCAGCGTTCAGGGGACGGGTAACTATGGCTACACCTTC.

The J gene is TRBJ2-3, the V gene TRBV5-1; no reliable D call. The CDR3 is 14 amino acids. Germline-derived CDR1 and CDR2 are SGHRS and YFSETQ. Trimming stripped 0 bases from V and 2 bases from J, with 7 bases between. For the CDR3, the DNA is TGCGCCAGCAGCTTGGGGGGAACCACAGATACGCAGTATTTT. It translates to CASSLGGTTDTQYF.

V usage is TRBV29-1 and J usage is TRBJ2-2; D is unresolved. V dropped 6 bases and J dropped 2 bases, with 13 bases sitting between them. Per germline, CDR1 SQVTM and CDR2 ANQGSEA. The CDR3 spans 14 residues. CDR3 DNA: TGCAGCGTCGTCGAGTGGCAAAACACCGGGGAGCTGTTTTTT. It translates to CSVVEWQNTGELFF.

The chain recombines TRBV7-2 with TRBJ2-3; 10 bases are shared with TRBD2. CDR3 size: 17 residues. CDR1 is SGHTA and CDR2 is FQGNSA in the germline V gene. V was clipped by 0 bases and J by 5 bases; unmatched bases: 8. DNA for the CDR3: TGTGCCAGCAGCTTAGCGCTAGCGGGGGCCGGGAGAGATACGCAGTATTTT. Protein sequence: CASSLALAGAGRDTQYF. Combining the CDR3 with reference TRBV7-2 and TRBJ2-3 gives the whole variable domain GAGVSQSPSNKVTEKGKDVELRCDPISGHTALYWYRQSLGQGLEFLIYFQGNSAPDKSGLPSDRFSAERTGGSVSTLTIQRTQQEDSAVYLCASSLALAGAGRDTQYFGPGTRLTVL.

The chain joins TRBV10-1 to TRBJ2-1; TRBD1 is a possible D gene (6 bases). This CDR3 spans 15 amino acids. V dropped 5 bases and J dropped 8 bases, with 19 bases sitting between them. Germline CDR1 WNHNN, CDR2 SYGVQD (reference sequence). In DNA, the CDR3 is TGCGCCAGCAGTTCCCACCGGGACAACCACCATGAGCAGTTCTTC. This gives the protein CASSSHRDNHHEQFF.

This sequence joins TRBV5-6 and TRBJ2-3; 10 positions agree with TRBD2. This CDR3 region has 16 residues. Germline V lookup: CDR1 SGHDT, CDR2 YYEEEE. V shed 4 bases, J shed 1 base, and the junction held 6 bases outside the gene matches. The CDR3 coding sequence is TGTGCCAGCAGCCTAGATCTAGCGGGGGGCACAGATACGCAGTATTTT. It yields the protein CASSLDLAGGTDTQYF. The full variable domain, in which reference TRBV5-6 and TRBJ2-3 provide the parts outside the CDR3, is DAGVTQSPTHLIKTRGQQVTLRCSPKSGHDTVSWYQQALGQGPQFIFQYYEEEERQRGNFPDRFSGHQFPNYSSELNVNALLLGDSALYLCASSLDLAGGTDTQYFGPGTRLTVL.

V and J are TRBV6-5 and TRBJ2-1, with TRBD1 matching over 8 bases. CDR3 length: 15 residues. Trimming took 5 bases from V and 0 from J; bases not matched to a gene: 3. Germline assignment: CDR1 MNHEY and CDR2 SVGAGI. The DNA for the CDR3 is TGTGCCAGCAGTCGCACAGGGGGCTCCTACAATGAGCAGTTCTTC. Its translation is CASSRTGGSYNEQFF.

DNA of the CDR3: TGTGCCAGCAGTCCCGGACACGTGTACGAGCAGTACTTC. This codes for CASSPGHVYEQYF. This chain joins TRBV27 and TRBJ2-7; tentatively, D is TRBD1 (5 bases). Between the trimmed V and J ends, which lost 5 bases and 4 bases, there was a span of 12 bases. CDR1 is MNHEY, CDR2 SMNVEV, per germline (reference sequence). This CDR3 is built from 13 residues.

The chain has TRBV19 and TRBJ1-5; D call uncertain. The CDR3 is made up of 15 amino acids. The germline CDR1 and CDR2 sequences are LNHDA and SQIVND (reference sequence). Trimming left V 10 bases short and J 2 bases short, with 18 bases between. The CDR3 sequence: CATRTPQLGNQPQHF. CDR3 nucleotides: TGTGCCACGCGGACCCCCCAGCTAGGCAATCAGCCCCAGCATTTT.

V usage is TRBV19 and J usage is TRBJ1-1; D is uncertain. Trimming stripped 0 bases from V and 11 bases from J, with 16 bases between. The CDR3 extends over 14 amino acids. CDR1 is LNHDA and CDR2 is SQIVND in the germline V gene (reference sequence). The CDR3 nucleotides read TGTGCCAGTAGTATAGAACCAGAGAGGGAAAAGGCTTTCTTT. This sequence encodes CASSIEPEREKAFF.

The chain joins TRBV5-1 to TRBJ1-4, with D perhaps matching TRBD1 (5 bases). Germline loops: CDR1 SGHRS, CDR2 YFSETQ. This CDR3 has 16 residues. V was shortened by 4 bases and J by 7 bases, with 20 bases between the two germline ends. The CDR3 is CASSPWQGPLSEKLFF. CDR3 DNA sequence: TGCGCCAGCAGCCCCTGGCAGGGACCTCTGAGTGAAAAACTGTTTTTT.

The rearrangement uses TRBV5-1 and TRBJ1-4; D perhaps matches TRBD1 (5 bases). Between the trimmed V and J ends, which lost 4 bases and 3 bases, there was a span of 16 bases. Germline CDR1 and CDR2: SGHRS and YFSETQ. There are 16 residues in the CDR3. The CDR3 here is CASSPTTGGANEKLFF. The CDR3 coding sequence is TGCGCCAGCAGCCCGACGACGGGGGGGGCTAATGAAAAACTGTTTTTT.

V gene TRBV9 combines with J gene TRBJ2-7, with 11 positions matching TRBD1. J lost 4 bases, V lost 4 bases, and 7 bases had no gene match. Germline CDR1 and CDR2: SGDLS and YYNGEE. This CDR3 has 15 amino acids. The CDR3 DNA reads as TGTGCCAGCAGCCCAAGGGGACAGGGGGATTACGAGCAGTACTTC. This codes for CASSPRGQGDYEQYF.